The text below deals with one TCR beta chain. Its antigen is currently unknown. This sample was taken from a study of identical twins. Study-wide results and caveats: Models predicted too little out-of-frame TCR alpha sharing in monozygotic twins. In beta out-of-frame sequences, the excess sharing between twins was weaker.

Per the germline V gene, CDR1 is MDHEN and CDR2 is SYDVKM. CDR3 length equals 14 residues. V shed 4 bases and J shed 13 bases, with 20 bases lying between them. Each CDR3 protein is one row after TCRdb ran MiXCR on the 5' RACE reads. The sample includes 1.5 million to 2 million distinct CDR3 sequences, about 31% seen only once; the top ten take 0.25% to 0.3%. The chain is built from TRBV28 and TRBJ2-4, with D perhaps TRBD2 (6 bases). The TCR comes from a newborn girl in good health. Sequencing input: cord blood. The CDR3 DNA follows: TGTGCCAGCAGTTCCAATCGGGGGAGTCGGGAGCAGTACTTC. This translates into CASSSNRGSREQYF.